This T cell receptor beta chain was sequenced during a study of blood T cell repertoires in COVID-19. Study background: The samples span acute and convalescent COVID-19 from the United States, Italy and Spain. The cDNA or gDNA used as material had been derived from T cells, B-cell-depleted T cells, or PBMCs.

This clone came up once. In the source study's methods: Reference gene primer amplification gave nucleated cell count estimates. Generated by immunoSEQ multiplex PCR, the TCRdb table keeps only in-frame clones and is missing some. The V and J calls and the clone size are those of that table, but D and trimming were determined from the DNA. This sample yields 130,000 or so clones, of which approximately 80% are seen a single time; 12% belongs to the top ten. The sequence derives from a woman between 55 and 75 years old with acute or convalescent COVID-19. The sequencing sample was made of peripheral blood.

CDR3 in amino acids: CASSHLDSSNEQFF. CDR3 coding DNA: TGTGCCAGCAGCCACCTGGACAGTTCGAATGAGCAGTTCTTC. This chain connects TRBV7-3 to TRBJ2-1; tentative D call: TRBD1 (6 bases). The CDR3 spans 14 residues. Germline lookup yields CDR1 SGHTA and CDR2 FQGTGA. Trimming removed 5 bases at V and 7 bases at J, with 15 bases between.